The source of this TCR beta chain is a study of OX40 agonist ivuxolimab in advanced cancers. Study-wide context: Head and neck, renal cell, melanoma or hepatocellular carcinoma were the cancers that dose-escalation patients had.

Clones were read by immunoSEQ multiplex PCR, and TCRdb kept only the in-frame ones, dropping some. The sample consists of fewer than 80,000 clones, roughly 82% of them appearing once. This CDR3 has 16 residues. Germline V gives CDR1 SGHRS, CDR2 YFSETQ. V was trimmed by 0 bases and J by 0 bases, leaving 7 bases between them. A single count supports this clone. The identical CDR3 is also encoded by other nucleotide sequences in the sample. The gene calls are TRBV5-1 and TRBJ1-6; D is uncertain. This TCR was recovered from an adult with an advanced solid tumor such as melanoma, head and neck, liver or kidney cancer. The sample in question was CD4+ or CD8+ T cells sorted from blood, obtained in a trial of the OX40 agonist ivuxolimab. CDR3 DNA: TGCGCCAGCAGCTTGGATAGAGCCTCCTATAATTCACCCCTCCACTTT. This sequence encodes CASSLDRASYNSPLHF. Full variable domain (outside the CDR3, taken from reference TRBV5-1 and TRBJ1-6): KAGVTQTPRYLIKTRGQQVTLSCSPISGHRSVSWYQQTPGQGLQFLFEYFSETQRNKGNFPGRFSGRQFSNSRSEMNVSTLELGDSALYLCASSLDRASYNSPLHFGNGTRLTVT.